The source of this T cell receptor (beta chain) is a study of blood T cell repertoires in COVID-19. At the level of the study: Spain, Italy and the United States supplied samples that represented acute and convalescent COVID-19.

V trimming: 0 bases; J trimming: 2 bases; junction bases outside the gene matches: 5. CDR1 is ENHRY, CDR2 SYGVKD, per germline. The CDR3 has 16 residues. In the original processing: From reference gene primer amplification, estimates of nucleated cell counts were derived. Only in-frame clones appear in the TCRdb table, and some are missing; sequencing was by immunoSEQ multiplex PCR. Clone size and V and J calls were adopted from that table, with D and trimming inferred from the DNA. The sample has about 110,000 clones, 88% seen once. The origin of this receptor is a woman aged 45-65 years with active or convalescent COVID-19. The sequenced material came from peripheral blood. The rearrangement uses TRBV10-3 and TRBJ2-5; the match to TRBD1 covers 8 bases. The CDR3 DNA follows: TGTGCCATCAGTGAGTCACAGGGGGTCCTGCAAGAGACCCAGTACTTC. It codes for CAISESQGVLQETQYF.